Listed below are T cell receptor beta chains from one sample, sequenced in a study of siplizumab effects on memory and regulatory T cells. Using immunoSEQ multiplex PCR, the repertoire was profiled, and TCRdb retains in-frame clones only, with some absent. In the table there are 94,000 or so clones, roughly 96% of which are singletons. Sequenced: naive CD4+ T cells sorted from blood. All receptors derive from a human donor in good health. Each CDR3 is given with its conserved first and last residue. A D gene is named only where the DNA matches it firmly. Not all rows give a size; the values are once, few, many and, for expanded clones, a class.

clone_size j_call v_call d_call cdr3_aa cdr3_nt
- TRBJ2-1 TRBV29-1 TRBD2 CSVLRGDSLNEQFF TGCAGCGTCCTCCGGGGGGACTCCCTCAATGAGCAGTTCTTC
- TRBJ1-1 TRBV2 - CASQPGNTEAFF TGTGCCAGCCAACCAGGAAACACTGAAGCTTTCTTT
- TRBJ2-5 TRBV7-3 - CASSLWTATQETQYF TGTGCCAGCAGCTTGTGGACAGCTACTCAAGAGACCCAGTACTTC
- TRBJ1-3 TRBV10-1 - CASSERTGNTIYF TGCGCCAGCAGTGAGCGCACCGGAAACACCATATATTTT
- TRBJ2-4 TRBV7-2 - CASSDSLAKNIQYF TGTGCCAGCAGCGACAGTTTAGCCAAAAACATTCAGTACTTC
- TRBJ2-5 TRBV28 - CASSPRETQYF TGTGCCAGCAGTCCCCGGGAGACCCAGTACTTC
- TRBJ2-5 TRBV7-7 TRBD1 CASSFGTGGETQYF TGTGCCAGCAGCTTCGGGACAGGCGGCGAGACCCAGTACTTC
once TRBJ1-5 TRBV19 - CASSIEQDSNQPQHF TGTGCCAGTAGTATAGAACAGGATAGCAATCAGCCCCAGCATTTT
- TRBJ2-3 TRBV19 - CASSYATDTQYF TGTGCCAGTAGTTACGCCACAGATACGCAGTATTTT
- TRBJ1-3 TRBV5-4 - CASSGNTGQYSGNTIYF TGTGCCAGCAGCGGGAATACTGGCCAGTACTCTGGAAACACCATATATTTT
- TRBJ1-2 TRBV6-1 TRBD1 CASQLPGQGYGYTF TGTGCCAGCCAGCTGCCGGGACAGGGGTATGGCTACACCTTC
- TRBJ2-2 TRBV25-1 TRBD1 CASSKPPGQFTGELFF TGTGCCAGCAGTAAACCCCCGGGACAGTTCACCGGGGAGCTGTTTTTT
- TRBJ2-3 TRBV7-2 TRBD2 CASSLVLAGEAQYF TGTGCCAGCAGCTTAGTGCTAGCGGGGGAGGCGCAGTATTTT
- TRBJ2-5 TRBV5-1 TRBD1 CASSLGQGFFGETQYF TGCGCCAGCAGCTTGGGACAGGGCTTTTTCGGAGAGACCCAGTACTTC
once TRBJ1-1 TRBV28 TRBD1 CASSLQGASEAFF TGTGCCAGCAGTTTACAGGGGGCAAGTGAAGCTTTCTTT
- TRBJ2-5 TRBV7-9 TRBD2 CATGTSGGNRETQYF TGTGCCACCGGGACTAGCGGGGGGAATCGGGAGACCCAGTACTTC
- TRBJ1-2 TRBV19 TRBD1 CASSSLPGQGINYGYTF TGTGCCAGTAGCTCCTTACCGGGACAGGGGATTAACTATGGCTACACCTTC
- TRBJ2-1 TRBV19 TRBD1 CASSPTTGSGNEQFF TGTGCCAGTAGTCCAACGACAGGGTCAGGCAATGAGCAGTTCTTC
- TRBJ2-3 TRBV6-1 - CASSVRQGGPTDTQYF TGTGCCAGCAGTGTCCGGCAGGGGGGTCCCACAGATACGCAGTATTTT
once TRBJ1-4 TRBV25-1 - CASSDSLWGDNEKLFF TGTGCCAGCAGTGATTCTCTGTGGGGGGACAATGAAAAACTGTTTTTT
once TRBJ2-5 TRBV7-8 - CASSFKVTQVKGETQYF TGTGCCAGCAGTTTTAAGGTTACCCAGGTGAAGGGAGAGACCCAGTACTTC
- TRBJ1-2 TRBV6-5 - CASTEPFDNYGYTF TGTGCCAGCACTGAACCGTTTGATAACTATGGCTACACCTTC
- TRBJ2-3 TRBV10-3 - CAISEIRGALADTQYF TGTGCCATCAGTGAGATTCGGGGGGCGTTGGCAGATACGCAGTATTTT